This TCR beta chain comes out of a study of blood T cell repertoires in COVID-19. With 5 bases removed from V and 4 bases from J, the gap between germline ends came to 6 bases. Germline V gene lookup returns CDR1 MDHEN and CDR2 SYDVKM. The CDR3 totals 13 residues. Method: immunoSEQ multiplex PCR; TCRdb's copy keeps in-frame clones and lacks some. There are approximately 290,000 clones in the sample; 65% to 85% occur only once, and approximately 14% lies in the top ten. Source material: peripheral blood. V is TRBV28 and J is TRBJ1-6; D is unclear. The source is an older person with COVID-19, enrolled during active disease. Here the CDR3 DNA reads TGTGCCAGCAGTCCCGGGTATAATTCACCCCTCCACTTT. Residues: CASSPGYNSPLHF.